This is a list of T cell receptor beta chains from one sample in a study of cytomegalovirus exposure and HLA in healthy donors. Method: immunoSEQ multiplex PCR; TCRdb's copy keeps in-frame clones and lacks some. The sample comprises roughly 75,000 clones, approximately 95% of which are singletons, and about 2.1% rests with the top ten. The sample was PBMCs. These receptor sequences come from a woman aged 18-29 years in good health and CMV-seronegative. Both conserved end residues are part of each CDR3. The D gene is left open where the match is weak.

v_gene: TRBV28; d_gene: TRBD2; j_gene: TRBJ2-3; CDR3nt: TGTGCCAGCAGTCCCGGGGGGGAGCGGGTCTTAGGGGATACGCAGTATTTT; CDR3aa: CASSPGGERVLGDTQYF
v_gene: TRBV19; d_gene: -; j_gene: TRBJ2-3; CDR3nt: TGTGCCAGTAGTAGAGACTCTCGGAGTCCAGATACGCAGTATTTT; CDR3aa: CASSRDSRSPDTQYF
v_gene: TRBV5-6; d_gene: -; j_gene: TRBJ2-7; CDR3nt: TGTGCCAGCAGCGCCTCGGTTGGGGGGAGCTCCTACGAGCAGTACTTC; CDR3aa: CASSASVGGSSYEQYF
v_gene: TRBV30; d_gene: -; j_gene: TRBJ2-1; CDR3nt: TGTGCCTGGAGTGTACGAGGGTTTTCCTACAATGAGCAGTTCTTC; CDR3aa: CAWSVRGFSYNEQFF
v_gene: TRBV27; d_gene: -; j_gene: TRBJ1-6; CDR3nt: TGTGCCAGCGGCCAGAGGTTACCTAATTCACCCCTCCACTTT; CDR3aa: CASGQRLPNSPLHF
v_gene: TRBV4-2; d_gene: -; j_gene: TRBJ2-7; CDR3nt: TGTGCCAGCAGCCAAGAACCGGAGACGTACGAGCAGTACTTC; CDR3aa: CASSQEPETYEQYF
v_gene: TRBV6-6; d_gene: TRBD1; j_gene: TRBJ2-2; CDR3nt: TGTGCCAGCAGTCAGACAGGGATGGGCACCGGGGAGCTGTTTTTT; CDR3aa: CASSQTGMGTGELFF
v_gene: TRBV14; d_gene: TRBD2; j_gene: TRBJ2-3; CDR3nt: TGTGCCAGCAGCCCCACGCTGAGGGCTAGCGGAGCGGATACGCAGTATTTT; CDR3aa: CASSPTLRASGADTQYF
v_gene: TRBV18; d_gene: TRBD1; j_gene: TRBJ2-6; CDR3nt: TGTGCCAGCTCACCACAGGGACAGGGGAATAGGGGGGCCAACGTCCTGACTTTC; CDR3aa: CASSPQGQGNRGANVLTF
v_gene: TRBV7-9; d_gene: -; j_gene: TRBJ2-7; CDR3nt: TGTGCCAGCAGCTTAGCGACTACCTACGAGCAGTACTTC; CDR3aa: CASSLATTYEQYF
v_gene: TRBV6-1; d_gene: -; j_gene: TRBJ2-7; CDR3nt: TGTGCCAGCATCCGAGCCCCTAGCGAGGCCTACGAGCAGTACTTC; CDR3aa: CASIRAPSEAYEQYF
v_gene: TRBV9; d_gene: -; j_gene: TRBJ1-2; CDR3nt: TGTGCCAGCAGCGCGGCGACGGAGACTAACTATGGCTACACCTTC; CDR3aa: CASSAATETNYGYTF
v_gene: TRBV19; d_gene: TRBD1; j_gene: TRBJ2-4; CDR3nt: TGTGCCAGTAGCTTCCGGGACAGGGAAAACATTCAGTACTTC; CDR3aa: CASSFRDRENIQYF